This T cell receptor (beta chain) stems from a study of cytotoxic CD8 clonotypes in ibrutinib-treated CLL. Overall study results and limits: Whereas clonality rose at ibrutinib response, it declined toward baseline at progression. In sustained-remission versus progressing patients, sampling times differed.

V was shortened by 11 bases and J by 5 bases, with 20 bases between the two germline ends. Germline V lookup: CDR1 LNHDA, CDR2 SQIVND (reference sequence). This CDR3 comprises 14 residues. Assay used: immunoSEQ multiplex PCR; TCRdb lists only in-frame clones, some missing. The profile covers about 130,000 clones, with around three quarters appearing a single time and 9.5% to 15% taken by the ten largest. In its sample, this clone was seen once. Its antigen remains unidentified. Sample: PBMCs, taken after 12 months of ibrutinib treatment. This sequence joins TRBV19 and TRBJ2-3; D tentatively reads TRBD1 or TRBD2 (5 bases each). The TCR comes from a human donor with chronic lymphocytic leukemia. CDR3 nucleotide sequence: TGTGCCTCCTCCTGGGGGAGCCTTGGAGATACGCAGTATTTT. Translating it yields CASSWGSLGDTQYF. Based on the CDR3 plus reference TRBV19 and TRBJ2-3, the full variable domain is DGGITQSPKYLFRKEGQNVTLSCEQNLNHDAMYWYRQDPGQGLRLIYYSQIVNDFQKGDIAEGYSVSREKKESFPLTVTSAQKNPTAFYLCASSWGSLGDTQYFGPGTRLTVL.